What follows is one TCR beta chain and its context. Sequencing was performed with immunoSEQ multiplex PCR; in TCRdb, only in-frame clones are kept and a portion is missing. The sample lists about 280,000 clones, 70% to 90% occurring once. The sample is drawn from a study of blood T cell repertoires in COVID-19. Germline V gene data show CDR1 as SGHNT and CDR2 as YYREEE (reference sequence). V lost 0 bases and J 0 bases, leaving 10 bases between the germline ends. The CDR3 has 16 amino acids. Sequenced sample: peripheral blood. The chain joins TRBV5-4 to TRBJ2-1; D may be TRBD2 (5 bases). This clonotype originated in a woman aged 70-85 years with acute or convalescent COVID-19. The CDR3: CASSLEGSASYNEQFF. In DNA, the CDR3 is TGTGCCAGCAGCTTGGAGGGTAGCGCCTCCTACAATGAGCAGTTCTTC.